This T cell receptor (beta chain) was documented in a study of cytomegalovirus exposure and HLA in healthy donors. The study, taken as a whole, reports: Some V segments could not be told apart, so they were left out, TRBV6-2 and TRBV6-3 among them. Follow-up analysis found HLA locus-dependent TCR association rates, highest for DRB1 and lowest for HLA-C. The authors confirmed in vitro that a few CMV-associated chains were specific for CMV antigens. For most TCR beta V segments, an earlier analysis put the productive rate at about 87% or about 30% of the time.

This clone was counted once. Its specificity is not known. Trimming cost V 6 bases and J 6 bases; bases outside gene matches: 5. From germline, CDR1 is MNHEY and CDR2 SVGAGI. The CDR3 loop spans 13 amino acids. Use of 60 Vbeta and 13 Jbeta primers characterized the PCR. Only in-frame clones appear in the TCRdb table, and some are missing; sequencing was by immunoSEQ multiplex PCR. The sample holds 100,000 or so clones, 80% to 85% seen once. The receptor was derived from a man aged 35 to 55 in good health and CMV-seronegative. The sequenced material came from PBMCs. This chain links TRBV6-5 with TRBJ1-5; TRBD1 aligns across 7 bases. CDR3 sequence (DNA): TGTGCCAGCAGAGACAGGGTCGGTCAGCCCCAGCATTTT. As protein: CASRDRVGQPQHF.